Listed below are T cell receptor beta chains from one sample, sequenced in a study of T cells in localized non-small cell lung cancer. Profiling relied on immunoSEQ multiplex PCR, and the TCRdb table lists in-frame clones only, not all of them. The data contain roughly 58,000 clones, 81% of them seen just once; the ten biggest clones take up about 4.5%. The source was PBMCs, collected before any cancer treatment. All receptors derive from a man aged 40 to 70 with stage II lung adenocarcinoma. CDR3s include the opening cysteine and the closing phenylalanine or tryptophan. Fields, in order: CDR3 protein, CDR3 DNA, J gene, V gene, clone size, D gene. D genes are given only for firm matches. Clone size is not always given. Where it is, it says once, few, many or a class for expanded clones.

CDR3 protein: CASSPADRVKHEQYF
CDR3 DNA: TGTGCCAGCAGCCCCGCGGACAGGGTAAAGCACGAGCAGTACTTC
J gene: TRBJ2-7
V gene: TRBV7-6
clone size: NA
D gene: TRBD1

CDR3 protein: CAWSVQGTDTQYF
CDR3 DNA: TGTGCCTGGAGTGTGCAGGGAACAGATACGCAGTATTTT
J gene: TRBJ2-3
V gene: TRBV30
clone size: NA
D gene: NA

CDR3 protein: CAATGSTGELFF
CDR3 DNA: TGTGCCGCGACAGGGAGCACCGGGGAGCTGTTTTTT
J gene: TRBJ2-2
V gene: TRBV10-3
clone size: NA
D gene: TRBD1

CDR3 protein: CACIAGSAYNEQFF
CDR3 DNA: TGTGCCTGTATAGCGGGATCAGCCTACAATGAGCAGTTCTTC
J gene: TRBJ2-1
V gene: TRBV6-1
clone size: once
D gene: TRBD2

CDR3 protein: CAISESTGFGYTF
CDR3 DNA: TGTGCCATCAGTGAGTCGACAGGGTTTGGCTACACCTTC
J gene: TRBJ1-2
V gene: TRBV10-3
clone size: few
D gene: TRBD1

CDR3 protein: CASSQGLAGNNNEQFF
CDR3 DNA: TGCGCCAGCAGCCAAGGCCTAGCGGGGAATAACAATGAGCAGTTCTTC
J gene: TRBJ2-1
V gene: TRBV4-3
clone size: NA
D gene: TRBD2

CDR3 protein: CASSLQGGLSGNEQFF
CDR3 DNA: TGTGCCAGCAGTTTACAAGGAGGGTTATCGGGCAATGAGCAGTTCTTC
J gene: TRBJ2-1
V gene: TRBV6-5
clone size: NA
D gene: NA

CDR3 protein: CASSDRTGGSYNEQFF
CDR3 DNA: TGTGCCAGCAGTGATAGGACGGGGGGATCCTACAATGAGCAGTTCTTC
J gene: TRBJ2-1
V gene: TRBV6-1
clone size: NA
D gene: TRBD2

CDR3 protein: CASSLPNLGQPQHF
CDR3 DNA: TGTGCCAGCAGTCTTCCCAACCTGGGGCAGCCCCAGCATTTT
J gene: TRBJ1-5
V gene: TRBV6-1
clone size: once
D gene: NA

CDR3 protein: CASSLIPMNTEAFF
CDR3 DNA: TGTGCCAGCAGTTTAATACCGATGAACACTGAAGCTTTCTTT
J gene: TRBJ1-1
V gene: TRBV28
clone size: NA
D gene: NA

CDR3 protein: CASSTGLGTDTQYF
CDR3 DNA: TGTGCCAGCAGCACCGGCCTAGGAACAGATACGCAGTATTTT
J gene: TRBJ2-3
V gene: TRBV7-3
clone size: NA
D gene: NA

CDR3 protein: CATHRGMDTEAFF
CDR3 DNA: TGTGCCACTCACAGGGGAATGGACACTGAAGCTTTCTTT
J gene: TRBJ1-1
V gene: TRBV10-3
clone size: many
D gene: TRBD1

CDR3 protein: CASSLAPLNTEAFF
CDR3 DNA: TGCGCCAGCAGCCTAGCCCCATTGAACACTGAAGCTTTCTTT
J gene: TRBJ1-1
V gene: TRBV4-1
clone size: NA
D gene: NA

CDR3 protein: CASSPMGRNTGELFF
CDR3 DNA: TGTGCCAGCAGTCCCATGGGGAGGAACACCGGGGAGCTGTTTTTT
J gene: TRBJ2-2
V gene: TRBV28
clone size: NA
D gene: NA

CDR3 protein: CASSRRDTSGYEQYF
CDR3 DNA: TGTGCCAGCAGTCGTCGAGACACGTCGGGGTACGAGCAGTACTTC
J gene: TRBJ2-7
V gene: TRBV25-1
clone size: NA
D gene: NA

CDR3 protein: CASGDRHYEQYF
CDR3 DNA: TGTGCCAGCGGGGACAGGCACTACGAGCAGTACTTC
J gene: TRBJ2-7
V gene: TRBV5-6
clone size: NA
D gene: TRBD1

CDR3 protein: CASETGDRATKQYF
CDR3 DNA: TGTGCCAGCGAGACTGGGGATAGGGCTACGAAGCAGTACTTC
J gene: TRBJ2-7
V gene: TRBV6-1
clone size: NA
D gene: NA

CDR3 protein: CASSELRTSAETQYF
CDR3 DNA: TGTGCCAGCAGTGAACTTAGAACTAGCGCAGAGACCCAGTACTTC
J gene: TRBJ2-5
V gene: TRBV2
clone size: once
D gene: TRBD2

CDR3 protein: CASSLGTDRNEQFF
CDR3 DNA: TGTGCCAGCAGTCTCGGGACGGATCGTAATGAGCAGTTCTTC
J gene: TRBJ2-1
V gene: TRBV6-5
clone size: NA
D gene: NA

CDR3 protein: CASSYVPGLGYTF
CDR3 DNA: TGTGCCAGCAGTTACGTTCCGGGGTTGGGCTACACCTTC
J gene: TRBJ1-2
V gene: TRBV6-5
clone size: NA
D gene: NA

CDR3 protein: CASSLRTSGTDEQYF
CDR3 DNA: TGCGCCAGCAGCTTAAGGACTAGCGGGACCGACGAGCAGTACTTC
J gene: TRBJ2-7
V gene: TRBV5-1
clone size: NA
D gene: TRBD2

CDR3 protein: CASSLGWDRVNEKLFF
CDR3 DNA: TGCGCCAGCAGCTTGGGTTGGGACAGGGTGAATGAAAAACTGTTTTTT
J gene: TRBJ1-4
V gene: TRBV5-1
clone size: NA
D gene: TRBD1

CDR3 protein: CAWSVRGVWDTEAFF
CDR3 DNA: TGTGCCTGGAGTGTACGGGGGGTCTGGGACACTGAAGCTTTCTTT
J gene: TRBJ1-1
V gene: TRBV30
clone size: NA
D gene: NA

CDR3 protein: CASSLGRLAAQETQYF
CDR3 DNA: TGTGCTAGCAGCTTAGGGAGACTAGCGGCCCAAGAGACCCAGTACTTC
J gene: TRBJ2-5
V gene: TRBV7-7
clone size: medium-sized
D gene: TRBD2

CDR3 protein: CATSRAGKSYEQYF
CDR3 DNA: TGTGCCACCAGCAGAGCGGGAAAGTCCTACGAGCAGTACTTC
J gene: TRBJ2-7
V gene: TRBV15
clone size: NA
D gene: NA

CDR3 protein: CASSLLIGLYEQYF
CDR3 DNA: TGTGCCAGCAGCTTGTTAATCGGTCTCTACGAGCAGTACTTC
J gene: TRBJ2-7
V gene: TRBV7-6
clone size: few
D gene: NA

CDR3 protein: CASSRRLNTEAFF
CDR3 DNA: TGTGCCAGCAGCCGCAGGCTGAACACTGAAGCTTTCTTT
J gene: TRBJ1-1
V gene: TRBV6-1
clone size: NA
D gene: NA